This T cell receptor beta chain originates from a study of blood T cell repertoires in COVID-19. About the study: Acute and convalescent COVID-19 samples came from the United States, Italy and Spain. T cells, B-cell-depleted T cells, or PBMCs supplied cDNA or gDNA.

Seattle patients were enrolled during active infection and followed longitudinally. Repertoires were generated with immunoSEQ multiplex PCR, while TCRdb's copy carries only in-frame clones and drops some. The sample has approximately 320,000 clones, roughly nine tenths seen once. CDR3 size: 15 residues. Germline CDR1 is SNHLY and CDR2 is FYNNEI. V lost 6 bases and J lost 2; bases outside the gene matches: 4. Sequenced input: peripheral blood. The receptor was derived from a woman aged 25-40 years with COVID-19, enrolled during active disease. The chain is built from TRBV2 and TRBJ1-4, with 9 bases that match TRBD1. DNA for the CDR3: TGTGCCAGCAGCCAAGACAGGGGGACTAATGAAAAACTGTTTTTT. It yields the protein CASSQDRGTNEKLFF.